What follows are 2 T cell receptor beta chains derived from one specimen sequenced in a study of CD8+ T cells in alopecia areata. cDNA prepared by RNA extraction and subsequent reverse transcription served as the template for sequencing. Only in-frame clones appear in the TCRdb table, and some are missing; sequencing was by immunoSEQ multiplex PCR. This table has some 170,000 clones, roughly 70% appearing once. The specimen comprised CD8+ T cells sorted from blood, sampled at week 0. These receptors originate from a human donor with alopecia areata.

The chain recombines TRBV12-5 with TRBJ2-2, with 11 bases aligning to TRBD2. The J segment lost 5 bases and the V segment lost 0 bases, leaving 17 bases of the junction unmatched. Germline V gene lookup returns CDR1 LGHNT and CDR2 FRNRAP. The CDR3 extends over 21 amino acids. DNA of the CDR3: TGTGCTAGTGGTTTGGTACGGTTCCTAGCGGGGGGCCCGGGCGGTACCGGGGAGCTGTTTTTT. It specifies CASGLVRFLAGGPGGTGELFF.

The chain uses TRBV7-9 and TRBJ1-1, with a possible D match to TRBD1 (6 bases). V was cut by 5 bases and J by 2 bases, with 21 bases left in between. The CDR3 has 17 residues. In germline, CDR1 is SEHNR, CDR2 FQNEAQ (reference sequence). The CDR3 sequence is CASSPSGFRGLNTEAFF. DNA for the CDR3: TGTGCCAGCAGCCCTTCTGGGTTCAGGGGTCTCAACACTGAAGCTTTCTTT.